The T cell receptor beta chain described here comes from a study of blood T cell repertoires in COVID-19 (dated by TCRdb to the early 2020s). Regarding the study in general: The collaborator samples originated in the United States, Italy and Spain and spanned the acute and convalescent phases of COVID-19. The material from the prospective study consisted of cDNA or gDNA derived from T cells, B-cell-depleted T cells, or PBMCs. The dataset comprised deeply sampled blood TCRbeta repertoires from subjects exposed to, actively infected with, or recovered from COVID-19. A freely available public database, intended as a resource for researchers studying the immune response to SARS-CoV-2, is where the repertoires were released. The samples were drawn from the first 160 participants of the ongoing ImmuneRACE study and from 1,200 or so subjects provided by 6 global collaborators. Sample metadata almost always included a de-identified subject ID, COVID-19 status, age in years and sex. Where HLA class I and class II types were available, the types were taken from metadata supplied by the sample provider, not from assay-based typing.

As for this clone: This clone's antigen is unknown. Per-base quality was not reported, and no clone a single base away is much larger than it.

Its CDR3 holds 14 amino acids, cysteine through phenylalanine. Only the CDR3 part of the read is kept: 42 bases, read in frame from the first base. Taken from the germline V gene (reference sequence), the CDR1 and CDR2 loops are SEHNR and FQNEAQ. Deletion took 1 base off V and 6 bases off J, with a span of 11 bases between the germline ends. Study-level results and caveats: The amount of clinical and demographic metadata varied by source and participant and was provided uncurated.

Another Seattle source contributed samples from volunteer blood donors who had recovered from COVID-19. Collaborating institutions collected whole blood in K2EDTA tubes following their own protocols. For TCRbeta analysis, collaborators shipped samples in one of three forms: frozen whole blood, isolated PBMCs, or DNA extracted from either of those sample types. TCRbeta CDR3 regions were amplified from genomic DNA by means of the immunoSEQ Assay, a bias-controlled multiplex PCR. Regarding the original processing steps: The number of nucleated cells in each sample was estimated by amplification of reference gene primers within the assay. To quantify the absolute abundance of each unique TCRbeta CDR3 rearrangement, sequence reads were collapsed and filtered. Productive Simpson clonality was computed per sample as the square root of Simpson's diversity index over productive rearrangements. TCRdb mirrors the immuneACCESS table, restricted to in-frame sequences. Some clones are absent from its copies; in checked studies, under half trace to an unresolved V gene, and the reason for the others is unknown. V, J and clone size are those of that table, while D and trimming were read from the DNA. This sample gives about 180,000 clones in total; about 89% of them show up just once. The ten most abundant clones make up under 2% of the sample.

The rearrangement joined TRBV7-9 to TRBJ2-3; no D gene call is confident. The sample comprised peripheral blood. The source is a man between 18 and 29 years old who had recovered from COVID-19. This receptor carries the CDR3 CASSLDGLRDTQYF. Here is the DNA: TGTGCCAGCAGCTTAGACGGTCTTCGGGATACGCAGTATTTT.